This T cell receptor (beta chain) was retrieved from a study of blood T cell repertoires in COVID-19. At the level of the study: PBMCs, B-cell-depleted T cells, or T cells were the source of the cDNA or gDNA that made up the material.

Per the original data handling: The authors estimated nucleated cell counts from reference gene primer amplification. Profiled with immunoSEQ multiplex PCR; TCRdb holds only in-frame clones, not every one. The V and J calls and clone size come from that table; D and trimming were worked out from the DNA. Of 60,000 to 90,000 clones listed, about 79% are singletons. The origin of this receptor is a woman between 50 and 59 years old with acute or convalescent COVID-19. The sample was peripheral blood.

Written as DNA, the CDR3 is TGTGCCAGCAGCGTGGTACAGGATAATTCACCCCTCCACTTT. It specifies CASSVVQDNSPLHF. This chain uses TRBV9 with TRBJ1-6, with a tentative D call TRBD1 (5 bases). The V and J ends lost 2 bases and 5 bases respectively, with 8 bases between them. The CDR3 has 14 amino acids. Germline CDR1 SGDLS, CDR2 YYNGEE.